This T cell receptor beta chain is from a study of blood T cell repertoires in COVID-19. Study details: Whether acute or convalescent, the COVID-19 samples came from the United States, Italy and Spain. Sources were T cells, B-cell-depleted T cells, or PBMCs; the material itself was cDNA or gDNA.

The assay was immunoSEQ multiplex PCR, and TCRdb's table has in-frame clones only and misses some. The repertoire consists of nearly 35,000 clones, with around four fifths occurring once and the leading ten covering 7% to 8.5%. This clone was picked up one time. The sequenced sample was peripheral blood. The sequence derives from a woman aged 60-75 years with acute or convalescent COVID-19.

CDR3 DNA sequence: TGTGCCAGCAGCCAAGAGTTAGCGGGATCGTCAAGGGGGAACATTCAGTACTTC. This translates into CASSQELAGSSRGNIQYF. The J gene is TRBJ2-4, the V gene TRBV4-2; TRBD2 matches at 8 bases. The CDR3 contains 18 residues. With V trimmed by 0 bases and J by 7 bases, 14 bases remained unmatched. Per germline, CDR1 LGHNA and CDR2 YNFKEQ.